The present T cell receptor beta chain was sequenced within a study of PD-L1 blockade in urothelial cancer. The wider study: Enrolled patients had been treated previously with 0 to 3 chemotherapy regimens. Samples of blood were analyzed 3 weeks (second dose) and 6 weeks after treatment start.

Clones were read by immunoSEQ multiplex PCR, and TCRdb kept only the in-frame ones, dropping some. The repertoire holds fewer than 75,000 clones, with under 90% as singletons. This CDR3 spans 14 amino acids. Germline V CDR1 and CDR2: MNHNY, SVGAGI (reference sequence). J lost 6 bases, V lost 6 bases, and 7 bases had no gene match. Each patient gave between 1 and 8 samples, pretreatment and on-treatment. The chain joins TRBV6-6 to TRBJ1-2, with 10 bases that match TRBD1. The TCR comes from a man aged 70-80 years with urothelial cancer. The sequencing used PBMCs, collected around atezolizumab (anti-PD-L1) treatment. CDR3 DNA sequence: TGTGCCAGCAGCCCCGACAGGGGGCAGGATGGCTACACCTTC. Protein: CASSPDRGQDGYTF.